These 15 T cell receptor beta chains originate from one sample sequenced in a study of blood T cell repertoires in COVID-19. The protocol was immunoSEQ multiplex PCR, while the TCRdb copy is restricted to in-frame clones and leaves out a portion. Of 350,000 to 400,000 clones listed, 91% are singletons. Sequenced input: PBMCs or T cells enriched from blood (not recorded which). These receptors were obtained from a woman aged 40 to 50 who had been exposed to COVID-19.

The CDR3 DNA reads TGTGCCAGCAGCCCCCCAGGAGGAAATGAAAAACTGTTTTTT. As protein: CASSPPGGNEKLFF. The V call is TRBV9, the J call TRBJ1-4; no clear D. Germline V lookup: CDR1 SGDLS, CDR2 YYNGEE. This CDR3 spans 14 amino acids. The V and J ends lost 4 bases and 5 bases respectively, with 12 bases between them.

This chain uses TRBV24-1 with TRBJ1-2; TRBD1 matches at 9 bases. Germline V gives CDR1 KGHDR, CDR2 SFDVKD. Germline trimming cut 9 bases from V and 10 bases from J; bases unmatched to any gene: 11. The CDR3 totals 13 residues. The CDR3 spells CATRSGTGSAYTF. The CDR3 bases are TGTGCCACCCGCTCCGGGACAGGGTCCGCCTACACCTTC.

V is TRBV5-1 and J is TRBJ1-4; 7 bases are shared with TRBD1. The germline gives CDR1 SGHRS, CDR2 YFSETQ. The CDR3 totals 14 residues. J lost 4 bases, V lost 4 bases, and 4 bases had no gene match. The CDR3 DNA reads TGCGCCAGCAGCCTGGGACAGATTAATGAAAAACTGTTTTTT. Protein product: CASSLGQINEKLFF.

The J gene is TRBJ2-7, the V gene TRBV7-9; 7 bases agree with TRBD2. The V and J ends lost 4 bases and 6 bases, in that order; junction bases with no gene match: 12. Per germline, CDR1 SEHNR and CDR2 FQNEAQ (reference sequence). The CDR3 consists of 15 residues. The CDR3 region is CASSSSGENRREQYF. The CDR3, as DNA: TGTGCCAGCAGCTCCAGCGGGGAGAATCGGCGCGAGCAGTACTTC.

This sequence joins TRBV9 and TRBJ1-1, with 10 positions matching TRBD1. J was trimmed by 7 bases and V by 3 bases; bases with no gene match: 9. The CDR3 runs to 15 residues. Germline V gives CDR1 SGDLS, CDR2 YYNGEE. The CDR3 protein is CASSALTGGLDEAFF. The CDR3 coding sequence is TGTGCCAGCAGCGCCCTGACAGGGGGCCTGGATGAAGCTTTCTTT.

The chain recombines TRBV6-6 with TRBJ2-1; 7 nucleotides agree with TRBD1. Germline CDR1 reads MNHNY; CDR2 reads SVGAGI (reference sequence). Losses at the gene ends were 5 bases for V and 4 bases for J; bases not matched to a gene: 14. This CDR3 is 17 amino acids long. This CDR3 is CASSHPDHDRAYNEQFF. As DNA, the CDR3 is TGTGCCAGCAGTCACCCGGACCACGACAGGGCATACAATGAGCAGTTCTTC.

The chain has TRBV4-1 and TRBJ1-4, with D unclear. V lost 0 bases and J 8 bases, leaving 13 bases between the germline ends. The CDR3 length is 15 residues. CDR1 is MGHRA, CDR2 YSYEKL, per germline. The CDR3 region has the DNA TGCGCCAGCAGCCAAGATCAAGGGAGGAGGGAAAAACTGTTTTTT. It codes for CASSQDQGRREKLFF.

This chain links TRBV4-3 with TRBJ1-4; D not resolved. From germline, CDR1 is LGHNA and CDR2 YSLEER. V was trimmed by 0 bases and J by 8 bases, leaving 13 bases between them. CDR3 size: 15 residues. CDR3 nucleotide sequence: TGCGCCAGCAGCCAAGATGTTATAAGAGGGGAAAAACTGTTTTTT. As protein: CASSQDVIRGEKLFF.

The V and J genes are TRBV10-3 and TRBJ2-5, with 10 nucleotides matching TRBD2. This CDR3 spans 15 amino acids. Looked up from germline, CDR1 is ENHRY and CDR2 is SYGVKD. The junction had 0 bases not matched to a gene; V was cut back by 0 bases and J by 2 bases. The CDR3 reads CAISESSGGQETQYF. In nucleotides, the CDR3 is TGTGCCATCAGTGAGTCTAGCGGGGGGCAAGAGACCCAGTACTTC.

V is TRBV27 and J is TRBJ1-3, with TRBD1 identical over 9 bases. The CDR3 spans 17 residues. Trimming took 4 bases from V and 1 from J; bases not matched to a gene: 8. Germline assignment: CDR1 MNHEY and CDR2 SMNVEV (reference sequence). CDR3 in amino acids: CASSSLGTGRSGNTIYF. In DNA, the CDR3 is TGTGCCAGCAGTTCCCTCGGGACAGGGCGATCTGGAAACACCATATATTTT.

In DNA form, the CDR3 reads TGTGCCAGTACCTTGACTTCCAGGGGGCGAGCTCAGCCCCAGCATTTT. The encoded protein is CASTLTSRGRAQPQHF. The chain combines TRBV19 with TRBJ1-5; 8 positions match TRBD1. The ends lost 7 bases at V and 6 bases at J; junction bases unmatched: 14. Germline loops: CDR1 LNHDA, CDR2 SQIVND (reference sequence). CDR3 length: 16 amino acids.

The CDR3 here is CASSERGGSYNSPLHF. As DNA, the CDR3 is TGTGCCAGCAGTGAACGGGGGGGTTCCTATAATTCACCCCTCCACTTT. This chain joins TRBV2 and TRBJ1-6, with TRBD1 as a possible D gene (5 bases). CDR1 is SNHLY, CDR2 FYNNEI, per germline. The CDR3 runs to 16 residues. Trimming cost V 2 bases and J 1 base, with 9 bases left between them.

The chain joins TRBV30 to TRBJ1-1; D perhaps matches TRBD1 (6 bases). The CDR3 spans 12 residues. Trimming shortened V by 8 bases and J by 7 bases, and 17 bases separated the two germline ends. CDR1 GTSNPN and CDR2 SVGIG come from the germline V gene (reference sequence). The CDR3 coding sequence is TGTGCCCTCCCTCAGGGGTTCGGTGAAGCTTTCTTT. Amino acid sequence: CALPQGFGEAFF.

This chain connects TRBV7-9 to TRBJ2-5; weak D call: TRBD1 (6 bases). CDR3 length equals 14 residues. V was shortened by 5 bases and J by 2 bases, with 12 bases between the two germline ends. Germline CDR1 reads SEHNR; CDR2 reads FQNEAQ (reference sequence). CDR3 coding DNA: TGTGCCAGCAGCGACGGACAGAGACAAGAGACCCAGTACTTC. Translated, it gives CASSDGQRQETQYF. Drawing the rest from reference TRBV7-9 and TRBJ2-5, the complete variable domain is DTGVSQNPRHKITKRGQNVTFRCDPISEHNRLYWYRQTLGQGPEFLTYFQNEAQLEKSRLLSDRFSAERPKGSFSTLEIQRTEQGDSAMYLCASSDGQRQETQYFGPGTRLLVL.

This rearrangement joins TRBV30 to TRBJ1-1; D is ambiguous. The V gene lost 4 bases and the J gene lost 0 bases, with 15 bases spanning the gap. This CDR3 comprises 15 residues. Looked up from germline, CDR1 is GTSNPN and CDR2 is SVGIG (reference sequence). In DNA, the CDR3 is TGTGCCTGGACTTTCCCGCAAGAGGTGAACACTGAAGCTTTCTTT. Amino acids: CAWTFPQEVNTEAFF.